The 9 T cell receptor beta chains given below trace back to one sample, sequenced in a study of cytomegalovirus exposure and HLA in healthy donors. Primers: 60 Vbeta forward and 13 Jbeta reverse. The repertoire was sequenced with immunoSEQ multiplex PCR; TCRdb's copy has only in-frame clones and lacks some. This table holds about 160,000 clones, roughly 80% found once. Material: PBMCs. Source of these receptors: a woman in her thirties in good health and CMV-seropositive.

The rearrangement joins TRBV5-6 to TRBJ1-2; D gene unclear. The germline V gene encodes CDR1 SGHDT and CDR2 YYEEEE. This CDR3 is 18 amino acids long. V was clipped by 2 bases and J by 0 bases, with 20 bases between them. CDR3: CASSFFLDGGRTNYGYTF. The CDR3 DNA is TGTGCCAGCAGCTTTTTCCTAGATGGAGGGAGAACTAACTATGGCTACACCTTC.

CDR3 in amino acids: CASSPGRVTLSNQPQHF. DNA for the CDR3: TGTGCCAGTAGTCCCGGGAGGGTGACGCTTAGCAATCAGCCCCAGCATTTT. J is TRBJ1-5 and V is TRBV19; D unclear. From germline, CDR1 is LNHDA and CDR2 SQIVND (reference sequence). With 5 bases removed from V and 0 bases from J, the gap between germline ends came to 17 bases. CDR3 length: 17 residues.

V is TRBV10-3 and J is TRBJ2-7; a weak D match, TRBD1 (6 bases). The CDR3 runs 14 residues. The germline V and J ends were trimmed by 2 bases and 0 bases, with 8 bases remaining between them. Per the germline V gene, CDR1 is ENHRY and CDR2 is SYGVKD. The CDR3 coding sequence is TGTGCCATCAGTGAGCGGGACATCTCCTACGAGCAGTACTTC. Protein sequence: CAISERDISYEQYF.

This chain connects TRBV30 to TRBJ1-4, with a possible D match to TRBD1 (6 bases). The CDR3 sequence is 17 residues long. Between the trimmed V and J ends, which lost 3 bases and 8 bases, there was a span of 25 bases. Germline CDR1 is GTSNPN and CDR2 is SVGIG (reference sequence). The CDR3 region is CAWSGQSAAVTREKLFF. The CDR3, as DNA: TGTGCCTGGAGCGGACAGTCCGCTGCCGTTACGAGAGAAAAACTGTTTTTT.

This chain joins TRBV4-2 and TRBJ1-1; D ambiguous. The CDR3 is made up of 13 amino acids. Trimming shortened V by 4 bases and J by 4 bases, and 10 bases separated the two germline ends. From germline, CDR1 is LGHNA and CDR2 YNFKEQ. The CDR3 region has the DNA TGTGCCAGCAGCCCCCCGAGGCGCACTGAAGCTTTCTTT. It is translated as CASSPPRRTEAFF.

The chain employs TRBV5-1 and TRBJ2-1; TRBD2 is a possible D gene (5 bases). The V end lost 0 bases, the J end lost 4 bases, and 20 bases lay between the germline ends. The CDR3 covers 18 residues. CDR1 is SGHRS, CDR2 YFSETQ, per germline. DNA for the CDR3: TGCGCCAGCAGCTTGGGGATCAGCGGTCGAATCCTTTACAATGAGCAGTTCTTC. It codes for CASSLGISGRILYNEQFF.

This sequence joins TRBV5-1 and TRBJ2-7; 8 nucleotides agree with TRBD1. CDR3 length: 14 amino acids. CDR1 is SGHRS, CDR2 YFSETQ, per germline. V was clipped by 0 bases and J by 7 bases; unmatched bases: 6. The CDR3 is CASSLDRGKVEQYF. DNA for the CDR3: TGCGCCAGCAGCTTGGACAGGGGGAAAGTAGAGCAGTACTTC.

The chain carries TRBV19 and TRBJ2-7; the D is unclear. The CDR3 has 14 residues. The germline gives CDR1 LNHDA, CDR2 SQIVND (reference sequence). V was pared by 3 bases and J by 2 bases, with 11 bases between. The CDR3 sequence is CASSIRHKAYEQYF. In nucleotides, the CDR3 is TGTGCCAGTAGTATCAGACATAAGGCCTACGAGCAGTACTTC.

The gene calls are TRBV7-9 and TRBJ1-5; 8 nucleotides line up with TRBD1. Germline-derived CDR1 and CDR2 are SEHNR and FQNEAQ (reference sequence). The CDR3 is 14 residues long. V lost 5 bases and J lost 6; bases outside the gene matches: 6. The CDR3 here is CASSPDRGGQPQHF. CDR3 nucleotide sequence: TGTGCCAGCAGCCCTGACAGGGGAGGTCAGCCCCAGCATTTT.